The 30 T cell receptor beta chains given below trace back to one sample, sequenced in a study of regulatory T cells in long-lasting Graves disease. Time point given: persistent/refractory GD, antithyroid drugs over 5 years with positive TRAb. PBMCs were the source of the RNA used for TCR sequencing. To make TCR beta libraries, researchers used iRepertoire HTBI primers and Arm-PCR of CDR3 regions. One entry per CDR3 protein results from TCRdb running MiXCR on the multiplex PCR reads. The profile shows about half a million distinct CDR3 sequences, less than 25% of them singletons. The material sequenced was peripheral blood mononuclear cells (PBMCs), taken when the disease was refractory, from a patient treated with antithyroid drugs. All receptors derive from a female donor with Graves disease.

This clonotype was recorded a few times. The chain uses TRBV20-1 and TRBJ1-5; D is undetermined. The CDR3 consists of 15 residues. Per germline, CDR1 DFQATT and CDR2 SNEGSKA (reference sequence). Trimming left V 3 bases short and J 2 bases short, with 14 bases between. This CDR3 reads CSASSPGSGNQPQHF. The CDR3, as DNA: TGCAGTGCTAGTAGTCCGGGGTCGGGCAATCAGCCCCAGCATTTT.

This clonotype was seen ten or more times. The chain recombines TRBV12-3 or TRBV12-4 with TRBJ1-6, with 8 bases fitting TRBD1. The length of the CDR3 is 15 residues. V shed 5 bases and J 2 bases; nucleotides not matched to a gene: 2. The CDR3 loop reads CASSGQGPYNSPLHF. The CDR3 DNA reads TGTGCCAGCAGTGGACAGGGCCCCTATAATTCACCCCTCCACTTT.

This clonotype was detected a few times. V gene TRBV29-1 combines with J gene TRBJ1-2; weak D call: TRBD1 (6 bases). The V and J ends lost 5 bases and 10 bases respectively, with 11 bases between them. The V gene's germline CDR1 is SQVTM and CDR2 ANQGSEA. The CDR3 runs 10 residues. The CDR3 DNA reads TGCAGCGTTTCTGGGACAAACTACACCTTC. Translated: CSVSGTNYTF.

This clonotype was counted a few times. The CDR3 DNA reads TGCAGTGCTAGCGGCGGGGTACGGTCCGAGCAGTACTTC. It encodes CSASGGVRSEQYF. The V gene is TRBV20-1, the J gene TRBJ2-7; D perhaps matches TRBD2 (6 bases). The length of the CDR3 is 13 residues. Germline loops: CDR1 DFQATT, CDR2 SNEGSKA (reference sequence). Trimming pared 3 bases from V and 6 bases from J, leaving 15 bases between.

The sample holds many counts of this clonotype. CDR3 residues: CAISDGTSGKYEQYF. The CDR3 region has the DNA TGTGCCATCAGTGATGGGACTAGCGGAAAATACGAGCAGTACTTC. The chain employs TRBV10-3 and TRBJ2-7; 11 bases align to TRBD2. V shed 3 bases, J shed 4 bases, and the junction held 5 bases outside the gene matches. CDR1 is ENHRY, CDR2 SYGVKD, per germline. The CDR3 has 15 amino acids.

Of note for this clonotype: A read error may be the cause here, since a much bigger clone is one base away. The CDR3 end shows no conserved phenylalanine or tryptophan, and so a read error is likely. The V call is TRBV7-2, the J call TRBJ1-1; D gene uncertain. V gave up 1 base and J gave up 4 bases, with 7 bases separating them. The CDR3 loop spans 13 amino acids. In germline, CDR1 is SGHTA, CDR2 FQGNSA. The CDR3 reads CASSLGPFTEAFL. DNA for the CDR3: TGTGCCAGCAGCTTAGGACCTTTCACTGAAGCTTTCCTT.

This clonotype was seen at least ten times. The J gene is TRBJ1-2, the V gene TRBV30; no clear D. The CDR3 consists of 12 residues. Between the trimmed V and J ends, which lost 5 bases and 3 bases, there was a span of 10 bases. The germline CDR1 and CDR2 sequences are GTSNPN and SVGIG (reference sequence). In DNA, the CDR3 is TGTGCCTGGGCCGTGGGAGACTATGGCTACACCTTC. Protein: CAWAVGDYGYTF. The full variable domain, its missing parts supplied by reference TRBV30 and TRBJ1-2, is SQTIHQWPATLVQPVGSPLSLECTVEGTSNPNLYWYRQAAGRGLQLLFYSVGIGQISSEVPQNLSASRPQDRQFILSSKKLLLSDSGFYLCAWAVGDYGYTFGSGTRLTVV.

This clonotype was picked up a small number of times. This chain joins TRBV7-9 and TRBJ2-5; 8 bases line up with TRBD2. Germline values: CDR1 SEHNR, CDR2 FQNEAQ (reference sequence). The CDR3 is made up of 18 amino acids. V lost 0 bases and J lost 4; bases outside the gene matches: 13. This CDR3 is CASSLAAVLAGGRETQYF. CDR3 nucleotides: TGTGCCAGCAGCTTAGCTGCAGTATTGGCGGGAGGAAGAGAGACCCAGTACTTC.

This clonotype was recorded many times. The CDR3: CASSWDLNTEAFF. In nucleotides, the CDR3 is TGTGCCAGCAGCTGGGACTTGAACACTGAAGCTTTCTTT. The chain carries TRBV7-3 and TRBJ1-1, with a possible D match to TRBD1 (5 bases). V was cut by 4 bases and J by 0 bases, with 6 bases left in between. The CDR3 totals 13 residues. The germline CDR1 and CDR2 sequences are SGHTA and FQGTGA.

The rearrangement links TRBV7-9 to TRBJ1-1, with no clear D. Trimming cost V 5 bases and J 0 bases, with 13 bases left between them. The CDR3 has 15 residues. Germline V CDR1 and CDR2: SEHNR, FQNEAQ (reference sequence). The CDR3 nucleotides read TGTGCCAGCAGCCTCTCGTTCCAGATGAACACTGAAGCTTTCTTT. Encoded protein: CASSLSFQMNTEAFF.

This clonotype has ten or more counts. The V and J genes are TRBV11-2 and TRBJ2-7; D call uncertain. In germline, CDR1 is SGHAT, CDR2 FQNNGV. The CDR3 length is 13 residues. Between the trimmed V and J ends, which lost 4 bases and 0 bases, there was a span of 7 bases. CDR3 sequence: CASSSGLSYEQYF. The CDR3, as DNA: TGTGCCAGCAGCTCGGGCCTCTCCTACGAGCAGTACTTC.

This clonotype came up a few times. CDR3 loop: CASGREYEQFF. In DNA form, the CDR3 reads TGTGCCTCTGGGAGGGAGTATGAGCAGTTCTTC. The V and J genes are TRBV9 and TRBJ2-1, with 7 positions matching TRBD2. This CDR3 has 11 amino acids. The germline V gene has CDR1 SGDLS and CDR2 YYNGEE. V was clipped by 10 bases and J by 8 bases; unmatched bases: 6.

The chain combines TRBV11-2 with TRBJ1-2, with D possibly matching TRBD1 (5 bases). The CDR3 is 13 amino acids. CDR1 is SGHAT, CDR2 FQNNGV, per germline. V was cut by 6 bases and J by 4 bases, with 12 bases left in between. CDR3 sequence reads: CASSRWGGYGYTF. DNA for the CDR3: TGTGCCAGCAGTAGATGGGGCGGCTATGGCTACACCTTC.

The chain links TRBV20-1 to TRBJ1-2; TRBD1 might be the D (6 bases). Trimming stripped 0 bases from V and 9 bases from J, with 17 bases between. In germline, CDR1 is DFQATT, CDR2 SNEGSKA (reference sequence). This CDR3 has 14 residues. CDR3 sequence (DNA): TGCAGTGCTAGAGATCAGGGGTTCGTGGGTCGCTACACCTTC. Translation: CSARDQGFVGRYTF.

This clonotype was found a few times. The V gene is TRBV5-1, the J gene TRBJ1-4, with D possibly being TRBD1 (6 bases). Germline CDR1 and CDR2: SGHRS and YFSETQ. This CDR3 contains 14 residues. Between the trimmed V and J ends, which lost 7 bases and 8 bases, there was a span of 18 bases. The CDR3 DNA reads as TGCGCCAGCGCGCGGGGGACAAGAGGGGAAAAACTGTTTTTT. It translates to CASARGTRGEKLFF.

The chain combines TRBV20-1 with TRBJ2-1; D remains ambiguous. The CDR3 totals 13 residues. Germline V CDR1 and CDR2: DFQATT, SNEGSKA (reference sequence). V was cut by 5 bases and J by 7 bases, with 15 bases left in between. DNA for the CDR3: TGCAGTGCTCCGCGTGGCGCCAGGAATGAGCAGTTCTTC. It codes for CSAPRGARNEQFF.

This clonotype was seen more than once but under ten times. The J gene is TRBJ1-1, the V gene TRBV30, with D possibly being TRBD1 (6 bases). Trimming removed 0 bases at V and 0 bases at J, with 14 bases between. Per the germline V gene, CDR1 is GTSNPN and CDR2 is SVGIG (reference sequence). The length of the CDR3 is 16 residues. Here the CDR3 reads CAWSVSGRGMNTEAFF. The CDR3 coding sequence is TGTGCCTGGAGTGTCAGCGGCAGGGGAATGAACACTGAAGCTTTCTTT.

The chain employs TRBV20-1 and TRBJ2-7, with D perhaps TRBD2 (5 bases). This CDR3 contains 12 residues. In germline, CDR1 is DFQATT, CDR2 SNEGSKA (reference sequence). The germline V and J ends were trimmed by 6 bases and 3 bases, with 12 bases remaining between them. In DNA form, the CDR3 reads TGCAGTGCCGCGGGTTCTAGCTACGAGCAGTACTTC. Translation gives CSAAGSSYEQYF.

This clonotype was recorded a few times. The rearrangement uses TRBV10-3 and TRBJ2-4, with 8 bases aligning to TRBD1. The germline V gene encodes CDR1 ENHRY and CDR2 SYGVKD. The CDR3 consists of 14 residues. The trim removed 7 bases at V and 5 bases at J, leaving 7 bases unmatched. Written as DNA, the CDR3 is TGTGCCATCAAGGAGCAGGGGGCTGAAAACATTCAGTACTTC. Its protein is CAIKEQGAENIQYF.

The rearrangement joins TRBV28 to TRBJ1-2, with 8 bases fitting TRBD1. Germline loops: CDR1 MDHEN, CDR2 SYDVKM. The CDR3 runs 14 residues. V was pared by 5 bases and J by 3 bases, with 5 bases of the junction left unmatched. The CDR3 loop is CASSQWTGYYGYTF. Here the CDR3 DNA reads TGTGCCAGCAGTCAATGGACAGGGTACTATGGCTACACCTTC.

In DNA form, the CDR3 reads TGTGCCAGCAGCTTCACAGGGGGTCACACCGGGGAGCTGTTTTTT. It specifies CASSFTGGHTGELFF. This chain links TRBV7-6 with TRBJ2-2; 8 positions match TRBD1. CDR3 length: 15 amino acids. Trimming removed 3 bases from V and 3 bases from J; junction bases left unmatched: 3. Germline V gene sequence: CDR1 SGHVS, CDR2 FNYEAQ.

Turning to this clonotype: At one boundary the junction diverges from the germline segment, which might be a read error. The V and J genes are TRBV4-2 and TRBJ1-4; D is uncertain. CDR3 size: 14 residues. CDR1 and CDR2 from the germline V gene are LGHNA and YNFKEQ. The CDR3 DNA is TGTGTCAGCAGCCAAGATATTGCTAATGAAAAACTGTTTTTT. It is translated as CVSSQDIANEKLFF.

As to this clonotype: One end of the junction is discordant with germline, which a read error may explain. The rearrangement joins TRBV5-1 to TRBJ2-7, with TRBD2 matching over 7 bases. The CDR3 is 15 residues long. Germline V gene lookup returns CDR1 SGHRS and CDR2 YFSETQ. CDR3: CASSGGGDLTYEQYF. In DNA, the CDR3 is TGTGCCAGCAGCGGTGGGGGGGACCTTACCTACGAGCAGTACTTC.

The chain recombines TRBV20-1 with TRBJ2-7; 14 bases map to TRBD2. CDR1 and CDR2 from the germline V gene are DFQATT and SNEGSKA (reference sequence). Trimming at V came to 0 bases and at J to 2 bases, leaving 15 bases not matched to a gene. This CDR3 spans 20 amino acids. CDR3 amino acids: CSARDLRWTSGRRTPYEQYF. As DNA, the CDR3 is TGCAGTGCTAGAGATCTAAGATGGACTAGCGGGAGGAGGACTCCCTACGAGCAGTACTTC.

Many counts were recorded for this clonotype. V and J are TRBV6-1 and TRBJ2-2; D perhaps matches TRBD1 (6 bases). Germline V gene lookup returns CDR1 MNHNS and CDR2 SASEGT. The CDR3 runs 15 residues. Trimming stripped 5 bases from V and 4 bases from J, with 14 bases between. CDR3 coding DNA: TGTGCCAGCAGTCGCACCGGGACACCCACCGGGGAGCTGTTTTTT. As protein: CASSRTGTPTGELFF.

This clonotype has a handful of counts. The V and J genes are TRBV3-1 and TRBJ1-1; no clear D. The V gene lost 3 bases and the J gene lost 5 bases, with 10 bases spanning the gap. The CDR3 is 13 residues long. From germline, CDR1 is LGHDT and CDR2 YNNKEL (reference sequence). The CDR3 nucleotides read TGTGCCAGCAGCCAGGTAGAAGGGACTGAAGCTTTCTTT. Translation: CASSQVEGTEAFF.

In this sample, this clonotype turned up many times. The chain employs TRBV28 and TRBJ1-2; D may be TRBD1 (5 bases). Trimming took 6 bases from V and 0 from J, leaving 8 bases between them. The CDR3 totals 13 residues. Germline lookup yields CDR1 MDHEN and CDR2 SYDVKM. Written as DNA, the CDR3 is TGTGCCAGCAGGAGACAGACTAACTATGGCTACACCTTC. Translating it yields CASRRQTNYGYTF.

This clonotype has just a few counts. A much larger clonotype is one base distant, so this may be a read error. This chain joins TRBV28 and TRBJ2-7; perhaps D is TRBD1 or TRBD2 (7 bases each). This CDR3 region has 14 residues. Germline V gene sequence: CDR1 MDHEN, CDR2 SYDVKM. The CDR3 sequence is CACSSRGGSYEQYF. CDR3 nucleotides: TGTGCCTGCAGTAGCAGGGGGGGCTCCTACGAGCAGTACTTC.

Concerning this clonotype itself: This could be a read error, since a much larger clone is one nucleotide away. J is TRBJ2-5 and V is TRBV10-3, with D possibly matching TRBD2 (5 bases). Germline loops: CDR1 ENHRY, CDR2 SYGVKD. This CDR3 spans 13 amino acids. CDR3 DNA sequence: TGTGCCATCAGTGCGGGGATCCAAGAGACCCAGCACTTC. Residues: CAISAGIQETQHF.

The chain is built from TRBV5-1 and TRBJ2-7; D uncertain. The CDR3 is 15 residues long. Per germline, CDR1 SGHRS and CDR2 YFSETQ. V lost 0 bases, J lost 1 base, and 11 bases lay in between. In DNA, the CDR3 is TGCGCCAGCAGCTTGGTCGCAGGTACATCCTACGAGCAGTACTTC. Translation gives CASSLVAGTSYEQYF.